Listed below are T cell receptor beta chains from one sample, sequenced in a study of OX40 agonist ivuxolimab in advanced cancers. Here immunoSEQ multiplex PCR was the method, and the copy in TCRdb shows in-frame clones only, minus some. The sample includes roughly 46,000 clones, roughly 91% of them seen just once. The specimen was CD4+ or CD8+ T cells sorted from blood, collected in a trial of the OX40 agonist ivuxolimab. These receptors were taken from an adult with an advanced solid tumor such as melanoma, head and neck, liver or kidney cancer. Each CDR3 is given with its conserved first and last residue. A D gene is named only where the DNA matches it firmly. Size values are once, few and many counts, or a class for expanded clones, and some rows have none.

TRBV7-9	.	.	TRBJ2-2	TGTGCCAGCAGCTTTGCGGCCACCGGGGAGCTGTTTTTT	CASSFAATGELFF
TRBV5-1	.	.	TRBJ2-1	TGCGCCAGCAGCTTGGAACAATCCTACAATGAGCAGTTCTTC	CASSLEQSYNEQFF
TRBV27	.	.	TRBJ2-5	TGTGCCAGCAGTTTTTCCAACGGGGAAAAAGAGACCCAGTACTTC	CASSFSNGEKETQYF
TRBV4-3	.	.	TRBJ2-2	TGCGCCAGCAGCCCGGGATCGAACACCGGGGAGCTGTTTTTT	CASSPGSNTGELFF
TRBV7-6	.	.	TRBJ1-1	TGTGCCAGCAGCCCCGGACACATCACTGAAGCTTTCTTT	CASSPGHITEAFF
TRBV19	.	TRBD1	TRBJ2-6	TGTGCCAGTAGTTCAAGCGGACAGGGGTATCTCTATGGGGCCAACGTCCTGACTTTC	CASSSSGQGYLYGANVLTF
TRBV27	.	TRBD1	TRBJ1-5	TGTGCCAGCAGTTTATTGACAGGGTCCCAGCCCCAGCATTTT	CASSLLTGSQPQHF
TRBV19	.	.	TRBJ1-2	TGTGCCAGTAGTATAGATCAGACGGGGGATCCTAACTATGGCTACACCTTC	CASSIDQTGDPNYGYTF
TRBV4-1	.	.	TRBJ2-5	TGCGCCAGCAGCCAAGTTCGGGGGGCTCAAGAGACCCAGTACTTC	CASSQVRGAQETQYF
TRBV27	.	.	TRBJ2-7	TGTGCCAGCAGTTTACTGGGTGGCGAGCAGTACTTC	CASSLLGGEQYF
TRBV7-8	.	.	TRBJ2-5	TGTGCCAGCAGCTTAACAGTTAGCCTGGAAGAGACCCAGTACTTC	CASSLTVSLEETQYF
TRBV27	once	TRBD2	TRBJ2-7	TGTGCCAGCAGTTTGACGGGGGCGGGACTAGCGACCTACGAGCAGTACTTC	CASSLTGAGLATYEQYF
TRBV4-1	.	.	TRBJ2-7	TGCGCCAGCAGCCAAGAAGGGGCTAGAGGCTACGAGCAGTACTTC	CASSQEGARGYEQYF
TRBV2	.	TRBD1	TRBJ1-2	TGTGCCAGCAGTGAAGGTCCCGGGACAGGGGGAGCTGGCTACACCTTC	CASSEGPGTGGAGYTF
TRBV4-2	.	.	TRBJ2-3	TGTGCCAGCAGCCAAAAAATGGGAGACACAGATACGCAGTATTTT	CASSQKMGDTDTQYF
TRBV11-3	medium-sized	.	TRBJ1-3	TGTGCCAGCAGCTTAGAGACGGGGGGCTCTGGAAACACCATATATTTT	CASSLETGGSGNTIYF
TRBV19	.	.	TRBJ1-1	TGTGCCAGTAGTATAGCAGGGGATACTGAAGCTTTCTTT	CASSIAGDTEAFF
TRBV4-1	.	.	TRBJ2-3	TGCGCCAGCAGCCCTGAAAGGGCAGGACTTCTCAGCACAGATACGCAGTATTTT	CASSPERAGLLSTDTQYF
TRBV19	.	TRBD2	TRBJ2-7	TGTGCCAGTAGTATAGGGTTCCTTGGGAGGGATCGCTACGAGCAGTACTTC	CASSIGFLGRDRYEQYF
TRBV19	.	TRBD1	TRBJ1-1	TGTGCCAGTAGTACTTGGACAGGCGGGCGGAACACTGAAGCTTTCTTT	CASSTWTGGRNTEAFF
TRBV2	.	.	TRBJ1-2	TGTGCCAGCACAGGAGGGGGACTGAATGGCTACACCTTC	CASTGGGLNGYTF
TRBV4-3	.	TRBD2	TRBJ2-7	TGCGCCAGCAGCCAGGGAACTAGCGGAACCTACGAGCAGTACTTC	CASSQGTSGTYEQYF
TRBV5-1	.	.	TRBJ1-1	TGCGCCAGCAGCTTGGGACGGAACACTGAAGCTTTCTTT	CASSLGRNTEAFF
TRBV14	.	.	TRBJ1-1	TGTGCCAGCAGCCAAGACAGAATGTATAACATGAACACTGAAGCTTTCTTT	CASSQDRMYNMNTEAFF
TRBV6-5	.	.	TRBJ1-1	TGTGCCAGCAGTCCGCCCTCTTTCATGAACACTGAAGCTTTCTTT	CASSPPSFMNTEAFF
TRBV28	once	TRBD1	TRBJ2-3	TGTGCCAGCAGTCCACCGGTGGGACAGGCGCGAGATACGCAGTATTTT	CASSPPVGQARDTQYF
TRBV19	.	.	TRBJ2-2	TGTGCCAGTAGACCCCGGGGATCCGGGGAGCTGTTTTTT	CASRPRGSGELFF